The entry below describes one TCR beta chain. The antigen is unknown. The data stem from a study of T cell repertoires in cytomegalovirus infection. For the study at large: CMV epitopes, recently identified HLA-C-restricted and well-studied HLA-B-restricted, were used. CMV infection and matching HLA type were both indicated by public TCR beta signatures. Notes on the study in general: What dominated the ex vivo response were HLA-C-restricted CMV-specific TCR beta clonotypes. Cumulative public TCR beta family frequency identified CMV carriers with the relevant HLA.

From the reads, TCRdb called clonotypes with MiXCR, one entry per CDR3 protein. The table has 700,000 to 950,000 distinct CDR3 sequences, 32% seen once. The receptor's source is a human donor in good health (CMV status not recorded). Some clones in this sample may be carry-over from other donors' samples. The sample consisted of cultured CD8+ T cells from PBMCs, taken from culture after CMV antigen stimulation.

The CDR3 loop is CASSQEPRQKGNSPLHF. DNA of the CDR3: TGCGCCAGCAGCCAGGAACCTCGACAGAAAGGGAATTCACCCCTCCACTTT. This chain joins TRBV4-3 and TRBJ1-6, with a possible D match to TRBD1 (5 bases). The V end lost 3 bases, the J end lost 7 bases, and 19 bases lay between the germline ends. Germline CDR1 is LGHNA and CDR2 is YSLEER. The length of the CDR3 is 17 residues.